This TCR beta chain came from a study of shared clonotypes between healthy human individuals. Background on the study: A couple of women and a few men aged 18 to 49 made up the donors.

This clone was seen a handful of times. Germline V gives CDR1 SEHNR, CDR2 FQNEAQ (reference sequence). Germline trimming cut 1 base from V and 3 bases from J; bases unmatched to any gene: 0. CDR3 length: 15 residues. Here immunoSEQ multiplex PCR was the method, and the copy in TCRdb shows in-frame clones only, minus some. The table has about 490,000 clones, approximately 84% seen once. Sequencing was carried out using PBMCs. This clonotype was obtained from a woman between 35 and 50 years old in good health. Some clones in this sample may be carry-over from other donors' samples. V gene TRBV7-9 combines with J gene TRBJ2-1, with 10 bases fitting TRBD2. CDR3: CASSLGTSGYNEQFF. The CDR3 bases are TGTGCCAGCAGCTTAGGGACTAGCGGCTACAATGAGCAGTTCTTC.